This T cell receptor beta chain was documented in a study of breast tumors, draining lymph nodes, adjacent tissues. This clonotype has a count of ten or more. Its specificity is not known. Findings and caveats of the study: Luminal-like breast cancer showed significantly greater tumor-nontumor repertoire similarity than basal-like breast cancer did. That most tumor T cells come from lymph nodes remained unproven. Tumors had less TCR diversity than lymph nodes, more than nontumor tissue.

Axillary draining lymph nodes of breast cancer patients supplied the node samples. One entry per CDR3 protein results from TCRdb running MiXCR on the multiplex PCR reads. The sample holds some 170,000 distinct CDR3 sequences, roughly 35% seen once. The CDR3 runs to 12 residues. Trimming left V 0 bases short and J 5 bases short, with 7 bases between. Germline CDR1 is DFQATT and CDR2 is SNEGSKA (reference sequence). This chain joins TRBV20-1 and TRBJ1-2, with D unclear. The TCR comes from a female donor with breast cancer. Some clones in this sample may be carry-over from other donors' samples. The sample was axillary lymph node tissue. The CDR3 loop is CSARDLLYGYTF. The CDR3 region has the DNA TGCAGTGCTAGAGATCTCTTGTATGGCTACACCTTC.